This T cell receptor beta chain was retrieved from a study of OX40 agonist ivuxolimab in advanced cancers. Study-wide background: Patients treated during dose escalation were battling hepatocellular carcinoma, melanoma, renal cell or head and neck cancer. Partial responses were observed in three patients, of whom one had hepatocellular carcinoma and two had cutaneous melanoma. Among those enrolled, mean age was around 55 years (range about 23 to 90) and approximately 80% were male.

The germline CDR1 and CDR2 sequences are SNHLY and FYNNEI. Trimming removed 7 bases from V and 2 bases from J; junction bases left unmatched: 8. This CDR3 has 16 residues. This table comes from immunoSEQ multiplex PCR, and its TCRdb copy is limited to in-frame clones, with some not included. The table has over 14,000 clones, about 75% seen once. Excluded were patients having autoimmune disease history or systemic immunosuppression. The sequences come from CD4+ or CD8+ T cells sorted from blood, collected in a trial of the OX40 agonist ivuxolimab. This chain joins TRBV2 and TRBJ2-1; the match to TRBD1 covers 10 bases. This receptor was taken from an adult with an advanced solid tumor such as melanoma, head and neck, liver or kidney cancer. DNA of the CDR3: TGTGCCAGCAATCCGGGACAGGGGCTCGCCTACAATGAGCAGTTCTTC. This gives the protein CASNPGQGLAYNEQFF.